This T cell receptor (beta chain) was sequenced during a study of blood T cells in healthy people across ages. Findings of the study overall: Investigators treated diversity estimates from one million T cells as underestimates. PBMCs went unsorted, and a conclusive naive versus antigen-experienced comparison was therefore prevented.

Notes on this clonotype: The antigen is undetermined.

They isolated at least 6 million PBMCs from each sample. The use of a sample-barcoded 5' primer and a J-beta primer mix characterized a second PCR of roughly 6 to 12 cycles. Each cDNA molecule carried a tag from a template-switch adaptor that contained 12 random nucleotides. TCRdb reanalysed the 5' RACE reads using MiXCR and keeps one entry per CDR3 protein. The sample lists approximately 1,700,000 distinct CDR3 sequences; about two fifths were seen once. Germline V gives CDR1 LNHDA, CDR2 SQIVND (reference sequence). The CDR3 runs 15 residues. Trimming removed 6 bases from V and 3 bases from J, with 15 bases in between.

J is TRBJ2-4 and V is TRBV19; D is possibly TRBD1 (6 bases). The clonotype originates from a human donor in good health. Sequencing was performed on blood. CDR3 region: CASRQFRGDKNIQYF. Here the CDR3 DNA reads TGTGCCAGTAGACAGTTCAGGGGAGACAAAAACATTCAGTACTTC. Full variable domain (rest looked up from reference TRBV19 and TRBJ2-4): DGGITQSPKYLFRKEGQNVTLSCEQNLNHDAMYWYRQDPGQGLRLIYYSQIVNDFQKGDIAEGYSVSREKKESFPLTVTSAQKNPTAFYLCASRQFRGDKNIQYFGAGTRLSVL.